The 13 T cell receptor beta chains given below trace back to one sample, sequenced in a study of blood T cell repertoires in COVID-19. Only in-frame clones appear in the TCRdb table, and some are missing; sequencing was by immunoSEQ multiplex PCR. The sample has roughly 76,000 clones, approximately 80% seen once. The sequenced sample consisted of peripheral blood. Source of these receptors: a human donor in a cohort sampled during active COVID-19.

The chain combines TRBV7-8 with TRBJ2-7; 8 positions agree with TRBD2. CDR3 size: 16 residues. Germline V gene sequence: CDR1 SGHVS, CDR2 FQNEAQ. The V gene end was trimmed by 1 base and the J gene end by 2 bases; junction bases not matched to a gene: 7. The CDR3 DNA reads TGTGCCAGCAGCTTAGGTCCCCCGGGACTAGCCTACGAGCAGTACTTC. This translates into CASSLGPPGLAYEQYF.

In this sample, this clone turned up once. The V and J genes are TRBV27 and TRBJ2-1; D perhaps matches TRBD1 (7 bases). The V end was cut by 5 bases, the J end by 5 bases, with 19 bases between. Germline loops: CDR1 MNHEY, CDR2 SMNVEV (reference sequence). The CDR3 is made up of 16 amino acids. CDR3: CASSLRGTAANNEQFF. The CDR3 nucleotides are TGTGCCAGCAGTCTCCGGGGGACAGCCGCGAACAATGAGCAGTTCTTC.

The chain joins TRBV5-1 to TRBJ1-2; D remains ambiguous. CDR1 SGHRS and CDR2 YFSETQ come from the germline V gene. There are 17 residues in the CDR3. Trimming cost V 0 bases and J 4 bases, with 19 bases left between them. The CDR3 DNA sequence: TGCGCCAGCAGCTTGGCCATCGAGACAACAACTTTCTATGGCTACACCTTC. This encodes CASSLAIETTTFYGYTF.

The CDR3 loop reads CASSYSGTTTQGQYF. CDR3 coding DNA: TGTGCCAGCAGTTATTCCGGGACTACAACCCAGGGCCAGTACTTC. This chain links TRBV6-6 with TRBJ2-5; 7 nucleotides line up with TRBD2. V lost 3 bases, J lost 10 bases, and 14 bases stayed unmatched. The V gene's germline CDR1 is MNHNY and CDR2 SVGAGI (reference sequence). The CDR3 has 15 residues.

The rearrangement uses TRBV2 and TRBJ2-1; D may be TRBD2 (5 bases). The germline V and J ends were trimmed by 8 bases and 1 base, with 12 bases remaining between them. The CDR3 sequence is 14 residues long. Per the germline V gene, CDR1 is SNHLY and CDR2 is FYNNEI. This CDR3 reads CASRLGVSYNEQFF. DNA for the CDR3: TGTGCCAGCCGCCTCGGGGTTTCCTACAATGAGCAGTTCTTC.

The chain has TRBV27 and TRBJ1-5; the D is unclear. Looked up from germline, CDR1 is MNHEY and CDR2 is SMNVEV (reference sequence). The CDR3 contains 14 residues. Trimming pared 5 bases from V and 3 bases from J, leaving 11 bases between. The CDR3 reads CASSTRTDNQPQHF. In nucleotides, the CDR3 is TGTGCCAGCAGTACCCGGACTGACAATCAGCCCCAGCATTTT.

This clone has just a few counts. The V call is TRBV10-2, the J call TRBJ2-2, with 9 bases aligning to TRBD1. The germline V gene encodes CDR1 WSHSY and CDR2 SAAADI. Trimming cost V 6 bases and J 5 bases; bases outside gene matches: 16. The CDR3 runs 18 residues. The DNA of the CDR3 is TGCGCCAGCAGGGGGGGACAGGGTTCCCTGGGAGGGACCGGGGAGCTGTTTTTT. Translating gives CASRGGQGSLGGTGELFF.

The CDR3 reads CASRDRGYWNQPQHF. The CDR3 coding sequence is TGTGCCAGCAGGGACAGGGGGTATTGGAATCAGCCCCAGCATTTT. The chain employs TRBV2 and TRBJ1-5, with TRBD1 identical over 10 bases. The CDR3 loop spans 15 amino acids. The V gene end was trimmed by 6 bases and the J gene end by 4 bases; junction bases not matched to a gene: 6. Germline assignment: CDR1 SNHLY and CDR2 FYNNEI.

The genes are TRBV5-5 and TRBJ2-7; 7 bases align to TRBD2. CDR3 length: 15 residues. Germline-derived CDR1 and CDR2 are SGHKS and YYEKEE (reference sequence). V shed 0 bases and J 0 bases; nucleotides not matched to a gene: 3. CDR3: CASSLGGGSSYEQYF. The CDR3 DNA follows: TGTGCCAGCAGCTTGGGGGGCGGGAGCTCCTACGAGCAGTACTTC.

V gene TRBV11-2 combines with J gene TRBJ2-5; D may be TRBD1 (6 bases). The CDR3 consists of 16 residues. Germline-derived CDR1 and CDR2 are SGHAT and FQNNGV. The V and J ends lost 3 bases and 2 bases respectively, with 16 bases between them. CDR3 DNA sequence: TGTGCCAGCAGCTTGCGTCGACAGGTCCCACAAGAGACCCAGTACTTC. It specifies CASSLRRQVPQETQYF.

The chain recombines TRBV19 with TRBJ1-1; D possibly corresponds to TRBD1 (5 bases). This CDR3 is built from 13 residues. The germline V gene has CDR1 LNHDA and CDR2 SQIVND (reference sequence). V shed 3 bases and J shed 1 base, with 6 bases lying between them. Written as DNA, the CDR3 is TGTGCCAGTAGTATCGGACAGAACACTGAAGCTTTCTTT. This translates into CASSIGQNTEAFF.

The chain uses TRBV30 and TRBJ1-6; D is perhaps TRBD1 (6 bases). This CDR3 region has 17 residues. Germline assignment: CDR1 GTSNPN and CDR2 SVGIG (reference sequence). Trimming cost V 3 bases and J 0 bases, with 15 bases left between them. CDR3 DNA sequence: TGTGCCTGGAGGAGAACAGGGTCCAGCTCCTATAATTCACCCCTCCACTTT. This codes for CAWRRTGSSSYNSPLHF.

Written as DNA, the CDR3 is TGTGCCAGCAGCTCGGACAGGGTTAGTGTAGAGCAGTACTTC. It is translated as CASSSDRVSVEQYF. The chain links TRBV7-9 to TRBJ2-7, with TRBD1 matching over 8 bases. The CDR3 contains 14 residues. Germline-derived CDR1 and CDR2 are SEHNR and FQNEAQ (reference sequence). The J segment lost 7 bases and the V segment lost 4 bases, leaving 9 bases of the junction unmatched.